The entry below gives a single T cell receptor beta chain sequence along with its context. The CDR3 totals 15 residues. Germline lookup yields CDR1 MNHEY and CDR2 SVGAGI. Trimming took 7 bases from V and 0 from J, leaving 13 bases between them. These data come from a study of blood T cell repertoires in COVID-19. The wider study: COVID-19 samples, acute and convalescent, were from the United States, Italy and Spain. Sources were T cells, B-cell-depleted T cells, or PBMCs; the material itself was cDNA or gDNA.

In the study's own analysis: It was from reference gene primer amplification that nucleated cell counts were estimated. TCRdb's copy holds only in-frame clones and misses some; the assay was immunoSEQ multiplex PCR. V and J calls and clone size are those listed in that table; D and trimming were worked out from the DNA. The sample carries 25,000 to 30,000 clones, around 72% recorded once. Input material: peripheral blood. V gene TRBV6-5 combines with J gene TRBJ2-1; weak D call: TRBD2 (6 bases). The source of this sequence is a boy aged 2-9 years with active or convalescent COVID-19. Here the CDR3 DNA reads TGTGCCAGCACACCCGGAGGGAGCTCCTACAATGAGCAGTTCTTC. Translated, it gives CASTPGGSSYNEQFF.